Described below is a single T cell receptor beta chain sequence and its context. Its specificity is not known. Assay used: immunoSEQ multiplex PCR; TCRdb lists only in-frame clones, some missing. The sample yields roughly 130,000 clones, about nine tenths seen once. Germline CDR1 and CDR2: SGHTA and FQGTGA. Trimming took 5 bases from V and 4 from J; bases not matched to a gene: 3. This CDR3 spans 14 amino acids. The sample is drawn from a study of T cell responses to AZD1222 COVID-19 vaccine. For the study at large: Analyses pooled second doses at about 4 or about 12 weeks.

Overall study results and limits: Spike was spanned by vaccine-associated CD4 TCRs, which were dominant at 160-218 and 743-854. A rise in Spike-specific TCR breadth and depth followed two AZD1222 doses. A mostly white British donor set with more females was recruited, and clonal diversity was possibly underestimated.

This sequence originates from an adult in good health. Sequenced here: peripheral blood, sampled on day 0 of AZD1222 vaccination. This chain uses TRBV7-3 with TRBJ2-1; 9 bases map to TRBD1. CDR3 bases: TGTGCCAGCAGCCCCGGACAGGGGTACAATGAGCAGTTCTTC. Amino acid sequence: CASSPGQGYNEQFF.